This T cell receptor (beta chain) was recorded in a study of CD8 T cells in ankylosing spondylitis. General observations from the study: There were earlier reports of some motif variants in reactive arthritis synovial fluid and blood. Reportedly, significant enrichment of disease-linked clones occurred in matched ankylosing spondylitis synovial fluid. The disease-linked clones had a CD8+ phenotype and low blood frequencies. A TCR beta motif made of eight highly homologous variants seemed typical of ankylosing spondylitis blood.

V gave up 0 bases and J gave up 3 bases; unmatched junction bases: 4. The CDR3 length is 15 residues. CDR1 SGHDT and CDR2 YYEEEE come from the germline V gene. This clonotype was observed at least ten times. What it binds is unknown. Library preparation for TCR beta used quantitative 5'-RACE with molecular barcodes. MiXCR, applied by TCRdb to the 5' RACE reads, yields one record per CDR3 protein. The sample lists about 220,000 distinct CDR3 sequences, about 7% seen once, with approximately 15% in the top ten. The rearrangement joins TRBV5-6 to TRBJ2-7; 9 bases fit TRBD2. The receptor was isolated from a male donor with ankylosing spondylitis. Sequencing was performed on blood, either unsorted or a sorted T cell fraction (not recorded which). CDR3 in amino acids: CASSLDGGGVYEQYF. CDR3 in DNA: TGTGCCAGCAGCTTGGATGGCGGGGGGGTCTACGAGCAGTACTTC.